A single sample gave rise to the 10 T cell receptor beta chains below, sequenced in a study of T-cell memory formation after mild COVID-19. Using its own MiXCR run on the 5' RACE reads, TCRdb lists one record per CDR3 protein. This table has about 300,000 distinct CDR3 sequences, roughly a fifth appearing once. Sequencing was performed on PBMCs or a T cell subset sorted from them (not recorded which). All receptors derive from a man aged 18 to 29 who had mild COVID-19 (a few samples of this study predate the infection). Cell type and time point are not known.

J is TRBJ2-3 and V is TRBV20-1; tentative D call: TRBD2 (6 bases). V lost 6 bases, J lost 3 bases, and 13 bases lay in between. This CDR3 contains 13 residues. Germline V lookup: CDR1 DFQATT, CDR2 SNEGSKA (reference sequence). Here the CDR3 reads CSARDWRTDTQYF. The CDR3 coding sequence is TGCAGTGCCAGGGACTGGAGAACAGATACGCAGTATTTT.

The chain joins TRBV4-3 to TRBJ2-2, with D maybe TRBD2 (7 bases). Looked up from germline, CDR1 is LGHNA and CDR2 is YSLEER. Trimming removed 1 base at V and 7 bases at J, with 22 bases between. The CDR3 is made up of 18 amino acids. CDR3 sequence reads: CASSQGYSWGGDNGELFF. CDR3 in DNA: TGCGCCAGCAGCCAAGGGTACTCTTGGGGGGGCGATAACGGGGAGCTGTTTTTT.

The rearrangement joins TRBV29-1 to TRBJ1-1; the D gene is possibly TRBD1 (5 bases). V shed 0 bases and J shed 7 bases, with 9 bases lying between them. Germline assignment: CDR1 SQVTM and CDR2 ANQGSEA. The CDR3 has 12 residues. CDR3 in amino acids: CSVEDLRGEAFF. The CDR3 DNA sequence: TGCAGCGTTGAAGATCTTAGGGGTGAAGCTTTCTTT.

This clonotype was detected only a few times. The chain recombines TRBV24-1 with TRBJ1-5, with TRBD1 as a possible D gene (5 bases). The length of the CDR3 is 14 residues. Per germline, CDR1 KGHDR and CDR2 SFDVKD. Trimming shortened V by 0 bases and J by 14 bases, and 16 bases separated the two germline ends. CDR3 in amino acids: CATSDLPPGPAEHF. The DNA for the CDR3 is TGTGCCACCAGTGATTTGCCCCCGGGACCCGCAGAGCATTTT.

The V call is TRBV7-3, the J call TRBJ2-3; D perhaps matches TRBD2 (5 bases). The germline V gene has CDR1 SGHTA and CDR2 FQGTGA. The CDR3 contains 13 residues. V shed 7 bases and J shed 3 bases, with 11 bases lying between them. The CDR3 spells CASTMDWTDTQYF. CDR3 DNA sequence: TGTGCCAGCACGATGGACTGGACAGATACGCAGTATTTT.

This clonotype was seen a handful of times. CDR3 bases: TGTGCCAGCAGTTACTTCGACAGGGACACTGAAGCTTTCTTT. Protein product: CASSYFDRDTEAFF. The chain uses TRBV6-2 or TRBV6-3 and TRBJ1-1, with TRBD1 matching 7 bases. This CDR3 comprises 14 residues. V lost 1 base to trimming and J lost 3 bases; unmatched junction nucleotides: 2. From germline, CDR1 is MNHEY and CDR2 SVGEGT.

This clonotype was counted only a few times. The chain is built from TRBV7-2 and TRBJ2-3; D is perhaps TRBD2 (5 bases). The CDR3 loop spans 15 amino acids. Looked up from germline, CDR1 is SGHTA and CDR2 is FQGNSA. The ends were cut back, 4 bases at V and 8 bases at J, with 19 bases in the middle. As DNA, the CDR3 is TGTGCCAGCAGCTCAACACCTCTAGCTTCTGGTACGCAGTATTTT. Protein: CASSSTPLASGTQYF.

This clonotype was counted only a few times. The chain joins TRBV20-1 to TRBJ1-1; no definite D call. Per the germline V gene, CDR1 is DFQATT and CDR2 is SNEGSKA (reference sequence). Trimming cost V 3 bases and J 7 bases, with 15 bases left between them. There are 13 residues in the CDR3. CDR3 nucleotides: TGCAGTGCTAGTCCCCGGGTGGAACATGAAGCTTTCTTT. Translated: CSASPRVEHEAFF.

The rearrangement joins TRBV5-1 to TRBJ2-3, with D possibly being TRBD2 (6 bases). This CDR3 spans 15 amino acids. From germline, CDR1 is SGHRS and CDR2 YFSETQ. The V end lost 4 bases, the J end lost 1 base, and 13 bases lay between the germline ends. The CDR3 region has the DNA TGCGCCAGCAGCGCGGGGTTGAGGGGCACAGATACGCAGTATTTT. Encoded protein: CASSAGLRGTDTQYF. Drawing the rest from reference TRBV5-1 and TRBJ2-3, the complete variable domain is KAGVTQTPRYLIKTRGQQVTLSCSPISGHRSVSWYQQTPGQGLQFLFEYFSETQRNKGNFPGRFSGRQFSNSRSEMNVSTLELGDSALYLCASSAGLRGTDTQYFGPGTRLTVL.

This clonotype was observed a handful of times. This chain links TRBV6-6 with TRBJ1-1; TRBD1 might be the D (5 bases). Deletions cut 6 bases from V and 6 bases from J, with 20 bases between. This CDR3 contains 15 residues. The V gene's germline CDR1 is MNHNY and CDR2 SVGAGI (reference sequence). CDR3 loop: CASSTGGRGVPEAFF. For the CDR3, the DNA is TGTGCCAGCAGCACCGGGGGACGGGGGGTACCTGAAGCTTTCTTT.